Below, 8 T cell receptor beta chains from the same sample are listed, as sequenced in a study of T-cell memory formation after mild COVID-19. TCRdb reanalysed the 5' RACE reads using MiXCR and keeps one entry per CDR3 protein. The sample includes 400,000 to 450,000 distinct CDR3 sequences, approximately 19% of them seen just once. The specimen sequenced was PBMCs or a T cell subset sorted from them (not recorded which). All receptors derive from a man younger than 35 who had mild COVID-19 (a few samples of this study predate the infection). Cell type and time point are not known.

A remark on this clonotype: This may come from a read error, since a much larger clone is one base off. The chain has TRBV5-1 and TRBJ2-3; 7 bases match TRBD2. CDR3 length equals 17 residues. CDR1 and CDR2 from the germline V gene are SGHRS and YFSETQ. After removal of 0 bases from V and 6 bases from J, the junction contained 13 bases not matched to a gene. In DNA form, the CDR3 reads TGCGCCAGCAGCTTGGCGCGGGAGCCCATCATGGGGGATACGCAGTATTTT. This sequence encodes CASSLAREPIMGDTQYF. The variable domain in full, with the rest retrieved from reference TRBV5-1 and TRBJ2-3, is KAGVTQTPRYLIKTRGQQVTLSCSPISGHRSVSWYQQTPGQGLQFLFEYFSETQRNKGNFPGRFSGRQFSNSRSEMNVSTLELGDSALYLCASSLAREPIMGDTQYFGPGTRLTVL.

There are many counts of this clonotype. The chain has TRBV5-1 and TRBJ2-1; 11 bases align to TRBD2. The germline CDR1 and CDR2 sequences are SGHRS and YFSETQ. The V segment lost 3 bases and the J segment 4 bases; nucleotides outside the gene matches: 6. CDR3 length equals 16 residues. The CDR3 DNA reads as TGCGCCAGCAGCTCCTCGGCTAGCGGGGGGTACAATGAGCAGTTCTTC. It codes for CASSSSASGGYNEQFF.

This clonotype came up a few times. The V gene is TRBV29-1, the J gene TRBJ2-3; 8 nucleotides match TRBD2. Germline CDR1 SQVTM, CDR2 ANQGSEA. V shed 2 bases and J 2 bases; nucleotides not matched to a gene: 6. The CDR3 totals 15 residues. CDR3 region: CSVEQGGGFTDTQYF. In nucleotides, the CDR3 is TGCAGCGTTGAACAGGGCGGGGGGTTCACAGATACGCAGTATTTT.

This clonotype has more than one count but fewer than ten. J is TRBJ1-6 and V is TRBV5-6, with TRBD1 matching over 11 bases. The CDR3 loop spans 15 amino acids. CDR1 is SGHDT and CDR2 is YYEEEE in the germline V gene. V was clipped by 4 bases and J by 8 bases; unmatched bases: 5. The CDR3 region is CASSDGTGGHSPLHF. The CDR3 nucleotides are TGTGCCAGCAGCGACGGGACAGGGGGTCATTCACCCCTCCACTTT.

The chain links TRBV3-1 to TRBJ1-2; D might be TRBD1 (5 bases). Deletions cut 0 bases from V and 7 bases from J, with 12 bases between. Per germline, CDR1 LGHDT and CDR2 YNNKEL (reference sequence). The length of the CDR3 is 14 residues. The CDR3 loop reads CASSQDLEGTGYTF. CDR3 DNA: TGTGCCAGCAGCCAAGATTTGGAGGGGACTGGCTACACCTTC.

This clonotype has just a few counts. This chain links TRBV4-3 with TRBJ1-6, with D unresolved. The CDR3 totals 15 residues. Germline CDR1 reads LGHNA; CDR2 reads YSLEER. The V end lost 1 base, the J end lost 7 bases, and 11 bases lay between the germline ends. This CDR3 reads CASSQAILGNSPLHF. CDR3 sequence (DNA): TGCGCCAGCAGCCAAGCCATTCTGGGGAATTCACCCCTCCACTTT.

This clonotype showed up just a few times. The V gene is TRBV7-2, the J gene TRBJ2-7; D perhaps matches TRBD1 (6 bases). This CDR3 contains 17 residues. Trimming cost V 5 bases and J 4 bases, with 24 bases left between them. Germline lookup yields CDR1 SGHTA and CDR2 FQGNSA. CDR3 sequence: CASSIPRGLPGQYEQYV. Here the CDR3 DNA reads TGTGCCAGCAGCATTCCCAGGGGTCTGCCGGGGCAGTACGAGCAGTACGTC.

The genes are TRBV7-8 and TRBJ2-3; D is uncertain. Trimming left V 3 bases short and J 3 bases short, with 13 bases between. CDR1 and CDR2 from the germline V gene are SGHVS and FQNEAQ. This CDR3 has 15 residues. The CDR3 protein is CASSFGTPATDTQYF. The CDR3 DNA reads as TGTGCCAGCAGCTTCGGTACTCCAGCTACAGATACGCAGTATTTT.